These 20 T cell receptor beta chains were sequenced from one sample in a study of blood T cell repertoires in COVID-19. The table came from immunoSEQ multiplex PCR; TCRdb's copy has only in-frame clones and leaves some out. The sample consists of a few hundred thousand clones, roughly 80% of them appearing once. Sequencing was performed on PBMCs or T cells enriched from blood (not recorded which). The receptor set was obtained from a young man with acute COVID-19.

The chain combines TRBV28 with TRBJ2-7; no firm D call. The CDR3 loop spans 11 amino acids. Germline V gene sequence: CDR1 MDHEN, CDR2 SYDVKM. V lost 4 bases and J 3 bases, leaving 4 bases between the germline ends. The CDR3 loop reads CASSSVYEQYV. The CDR3 coding sequence is TGTGCCAGCAGTTCGGTCTACGAGCAGTACGTC.

V gene TRBV19 combines with J gene TRBJ2-1, with TRBD2 identical over 10 bases. Per germline, CDR1 LNHDA and CDR2 SQIVND (reference sequence). Germline trimming cut 10 bases from V and 2 bases from J; bases unmatched to any gene: 5. The CDR3 has 14 amino acids. The CDR3 DNA reads TGTGCCACCGGAGCGGGAGGGCCCTACAATGAGCAGTTCTTC. This codes for CATGAGGPYNEQFF. Looking up the rest from reference TRBV19 and TRBJ2-1 gives the full variable domain: DGGITQSPKYLFRKEGQNVTLSCEQNLNHDAMYWYRQDPGQGLRLIYYSQIVNDFQKGDIAEGYSVSREKKESFPLTVTSAQKNPTAFYLCATGAGGPYNEQFFGPGTRLTVL.

The V gene is TRBV19, the J gene TRBJ1-1; no reliable D call. This CDR3 is 13 amino acids long. The V gene lost 6 bases and the J gene lost 10 bases, with 18 bases spanning the gap. The germline V gene has CDR1 LNHDA and CDR2 SQIVND (reference sequence). The CDR3 DNA reads TGTGCCAGTAGCGCATCCGAGGCGGGCCGAGCTTTCTTT. It translates to CASSASEAGRAFF. The entire variable domain, with the rest obtained from reference TRBV19 and TRBJ1-1, is as follows: DGGITQSPKYLFRKEGQNVTLSCEQNLNHDAMYWYRQDPGQGLRLIYYSQIVNDFQKGDIAEGYSVSREKKESFPLTVTSAQKNPTAFYLCASSASEAGRAFFGQGTRLTVV.

The chain has TRBV30 and TRBJ2-5; 7 nucleotides align to TRBD1. Germline V gives CDR1 GTSNPN, CDR2 SVGIG (reference sequence). Losses at the gene ends were 2 bases for V and 5 bases for J; bases not matched to a gene: 11. The CDR3 contains 15 residues. This CDR3 reads CAWSIRQGWLETQYF. In DNA, the CDR3 is TGTGCCTGGAGTATTCGACAGGGCTGGTTGGAGACCCAGTACTTC.

This chain connects TRBV2 to TRBJ2-1; 8 bases agree with TRBD2. Germline CDR1 is SNHLY and CDR2 is FYNNEI. The CDR3 runs 14 residues. Unmatched junction bases numbered 8, after V lost 8 bases and J lost 5 bases. This CDR3 reads CASGGQAGDNEQFF. The CDR3 DNA reads as TGTGCCAGCGGAGGTCAAGCGGGGGACAATGAGCAGTTCTTC.

The chain joins TRBV11-2 to TRBJ1-3; D is ambiguous. The V end lost 4 bases, the J end lost 0 bases, and 7 bases lay between the germline ends. The CDR3 is 14 amino acids. The germline V gene encodes CDR1 SGHAT and CDR2 FQNNGV. The CDR3 DNA sequence: TGTGCCAGCAGCTCCCCCTTCTCTGGAAACACCATATATTTT. This codes for CASSSPFSGNTIYF.

In this sample, this clone turned up a few times. This chain links TRBV7-2 with TRBJ2-7, with 7 bases lining up with TRBD1. The CDR3 extends over 15 amino acids. Germline CDR1 is SGHTA and CDR2 is FQGNSA. Germline trimming cut 2 bases from V and 4 bases from J; bases unmatched to any gene: 8. CDR3 loop: CASSLSGTVDYEQYV. As DNA, the CDR3 is TGTGCCAGCAGCTTATCTGGGACAGTAGATTACGAGCAGTACGTC.

This clone occurred once. The CDR3 region has the DNA TGTGCCAGTAACCCCAGAAGGGGGGGCAACACCATATATTTT. Its translation is CASNPRRGGNTIYF. J is TRBJ1-3 and V is TRBV19, with D possibly being TRBD1 (6 bases). The CDR3 spans 14 residues. Germline CDR1 and CDR2: LNHDA and SQIVND (reference sequence). V lost 7 bases, J lost 7 bases, and 17 bases lay in between.

The chain employs TRBV2 and TRBJ2-3, with D possibly matching TRBD2 (6 bases). The CDR3 extends over 14 amino acids. The germline V gene encodes CDR1 SNHLY and CDR2 FYNNEI. Trimming pared 6 bases from V and 2 bases from J, leaving 12 bases between. The CDR3 DNA sequence: TGTGCCAGCAGGGGGACTTACTTCACAGATACGCAGTATTTT. Amino acid sequence: CASRGTYFTDTQYF.

The V call is TRBV19, the J call TRBJ1-2; D is ambiguous. Trimming shortened V by 7 bases and J by 8 bases, and 14 bases separated the two germline ends. The CDR3 contains 12 residues. Per germline, CDR1 LNHDA and CDR2 SQIVND (reference sequence). In DNA, the CDR3 is TGTGCCAGTACCCCTTCAGGTGGGGGCTACACCTTC. It codes for CASTPSGGGYTF. The full variable domain, its missing parts supplied by reference TRBV19 and TRBJ1-2, is DGGITQSPKYLFRKEGQNVTLSCEQNLNHDAMYWYRQDPGQGLRLIYYSQIVNDFQKGDIAEGYSVSREKKESFPLTVTSAQKNPTAFYLCASTPSGGGYTFGSGTRLTVV.

The chain links TRBV7-9 to TRBJ1-2; 8 nucleotides agree with TRBD1. Germline V gene lookup returns CDR1 SEHNR and CDR2 FQNEAQ (reference sequence). The CDR3 length is 15 residues. The V and J ends lost 0 bases and 4 bases, in that order; junction bases with no gene match: 4. The CDR3 bases are TGTGCCAGCAGCTTAGCCGACAGGGGCATCTATGGCTACACCTTC. Translation gives CASSLADRGIYGYTF.

This clone was seen just once. At the DNA level, this CDR3 is encoded by other sequences in the same sample as well. Here the CDR3 reads CSVDLGDNSPLHF. CDR3 nucleotide sequence: TGCAGCGTTGATTTAGGGGATAATTCACCCCTCCACTTT. The rearrangement joins TRBV29-1 to TRBJ1-6, with D tentatively TRBD1 (5 bases). This CDR3 has 13 residues. Germline CDR1 and CDR2: SQVTM and ANQGSEA. V dropped 3 bases and J dropped 5 bases, with 8 bases sitting between them.

The rearrangement joins TRBV7-2 to TRBJ2-1, with 8 positions matching TRBD1. The germline V gene has CDR1 SGHTA and CDR2 FQGNSA. After removal of 8 bases from V and 1 base from J, the junction contained 4 bases not matched to a gene. The CDR3 contains 14 residues. CDR3 DNA sequence: TGTGCCAGCGGTGGACAGGGATCCTACAATGAGCAGTTCTTC. This sequence encodes CASGGQGSYNEQFF.

V gene TRBV7-3 combines with J gene TRBJ2-7; D unclear. CDR1 and CDR2 (germline): SGHTA, FQGTGA. There are 11 residues in the CDR3. V lost 9 bases and J lost 7, with 13 bases in between. This CDR3 is CARLHVEEQYV. As DNA, the CDR3 is TGTGCCAGACTCCATGTTGAAGAGCAGTACGTC.

The chain has TRBV21-1 and TRBJ2-7; whether TRBD2, the table's D call, matches the DNA was not checked. TRBV21-1 is a recognized pseudogene. CDR3 length: 12 amino acids. The CDR3 spells CASTPLNYEQYV. The CDR3 DNA follows: TGTGCCAGCACTCCCTTAAACTACGAGCAGTACGTC.

The V and J genes are TRBV6-1 and TRBJ2-1; TRBD2 agrees at 11 bases. Germline CDR1 is MNHNS and CDR2 is SASEGT. The J segment lost 3 bases and the V segment lost 3 bases, leaving 10 bases of the junction unmatched. The CDR3 is made up of 18 amino acids. The CDR3 loop is CASSDVPSGRPLYNEQFF. DNA of the CDR3: TGTGCCAGCAGTGACGTCCCTAGCGGGAGGCCGCTCTACAATGAGCAGTTCTTC.

The V gene is TRBV7-9, the J gene TRBJ2-2; 12 nucleotides match TRBD2. The germline V gene has CDR1 SEHNR and CDR2 FQNEAQ (reference sequence). This CDR3 region has 17 residues. Trimming removed 5 bases from V and 7 bases from J; junction bases left unmatched: 11. The CDR3 here is CASSKPLAGGPNGELFF. CDR3 DNA sequence: TGTGCCAGCAGCAAGCCGCTAGCGGGAGGGCCAAACGGGGAGCTGTTTTTT. Variable domain in full (rest from reference TRBV7-9 and TRBJ2-2): DTGVSQNPRHKITKRGQNVTFRCDPISEHNRLYWYRQTLGQGPEFLTYFQNEAQLEKSRLLSDRFSAERPKGSFSTLEIQRTEQGDSAMYLCASSKPLAGGPNGELFFGEGSRLTVL.

The chain couples TRBV14 to TRBJ1-6; D may be TRBD1 (6 bases). The length of the CDR3 is 14 residues. CDR1 and CDR2 from the germline V gene are SGHDN and FVKESK. V lost 1 base, J lost 12 bases, and 13 bases lay in between. The CDR3 here is CASSQATGMVPLHF. The CDR3 region has the DNA TGTGCCAGCAGCCAAGCCACAGGGATGGTACCCCTCCACTTT. The complete variable domain, with remaining parts taken from reference TRBV14 and TRBJ1-6, reads EAGVTQFPSHSVIEKGQTVTLRCDPISGHDNLYWYRRVMGKEIKFLLHFVKESKQDESGMPNNRFLAERTGGTYSTLKVQPAELEDSGVYFCASSQATGMVPLHFGNGTRLTVT.

The chain uses TRBV9 and TRBJ2-5, with TRBD1 identical over 7 bases. The CDR3 is made up of 14 amino acids. V was pared by 5 bases and J by 3 bases, with 7 bases of the junction left unmatched. Germline V lookup: CDR1 SGDLS, CDR2 YYNGEE. This chain's CDR3 is CASSPQGKEETQYF. In DNA form, the CDR3 reads TGTGCCAGCAGTCCACAGGGGAAAGAAGAGACCCAGTACTTC. Full variable domain (rest looked up from reference TRBV9 and TRBJ2-5): DSGVTQTPKHLITATGQRVTLRCSPRSGDLSVYWYQQSLDQGLQFLIQYYNGEERAKGNILERFSAQQFPDLHSELNLSSLELGDSALYFCASSPQGKEETQYFGPGTRLLVL.

V is TRBV7-2 and J is TRBJ2-1, with 11 bases aligning to TRBD2. Trimming removed 5 bases from V and 5 bases from J; junction bases left unmatched: 5. CDR3 size: 15 residues. From germline, CDR1 is SGHTA and CDR2 FQGNSA. CDR3 sequence reads: CASSLSGRENNEQFF. DNA for the CDR3: TGTGCCAGCAGCCTTAGCGGGAGGGAAAACAATGAGCAGTTCTTC.